These 14 T cell receptor beta chains were sequenced from one sample in a study of beta chain features in type 1 diabetes (dated by TCRdb to the late 2010s). Library preparation employed the immunoSEQ multiplex PCR assay. The entire isolated RNA was reverse transcribed using the High Capacity cDNA Reverse Transcription Kit, and thus expressed TCRB transcripts were sequenced. Not all clones reach the TCRdb copy of this immuneACCESS table, which keeps in-frame sequences only. Checked studies attribute under half of the gap to unresolved V genes and leave the rest unexplained. This sample is represented by under 900,000 clones; 15% to 20% of them were singletons. 0.023% of the sample rests with the top ten. The sequenced material came from naive CD4+ T cells from blood. The cell subset or site tag for this specimen amounts to: true naive CD4+ T cells. These receptor sequences come from a woman in her late teens or twenties in good health.

This chain joins TRBV6-5 and TRBJ2-2; 7 bases are shared with TRBD1. V lost 6 bases, J lost 3 bases, and 7 bases stayed unmatched. The CDR3 consists of 15 residues. Germline V lookup: CDR1 MNHEY, CDR2 SVGAGI. The CDR3 DNA follows: TGTGCCAGCAGGGGAGACAGGGTAGACACCGGGGAGCTGTTTTTT. It codes for CASRGDRVDTGELFF.

The chain combines TRBV5-8 with TRBJ1-4, with 7 bases identical to TRBD1. CDR3 length: 16 residues. The V and J ends lost 0 bases and 7 bases, in that order; junction bases with no gene match: 9. CDR1 and CDR2 (germline): SGHTS, YDEGEE. DNA for the CDR3: TGTGCCAGCAGCTTGGGTACTAGGGGGCTGGGTGAAAAACTGTTTTTT. It codes for CASSLGTRGLGEKLFF.

This clone turned up a few times. The V gene is TRBV18, the J gene TRBJ1-4; 10 nucleotides align to TRBD1. CDR1 is KGHSH and CDR2 is LQKENI in the germline V gene. Losses at the gene ends were 5 bases for V and 5 bases for J; bases not matched to a gene: 2. The CDR3 runs to 14 residues. The CDR3 reads CASSAGQGNEKLFF. Written as DNA, the CDR3 is TGTGCCAGCTCAGCGGGACAGGGGAATGAAAAACTGTTTTTT. Using reference TRBV18 and TRBJ1-4 for the parts outside the CDR3, the full variable domain is NAGVMQNPRHLVRRRGQEARLRCSPMKGHSHVYWYRQLPEEGLKFMVYLQKENIIDESGMPKERFSAEFPKEGPSILRIQQVVRGDSAAYFCASSAGQGNEKLFFGSGTQLSVL.

This clone has just a few counts. The CDR3 DNA reads as TGTGCCAGCAGCAACACCCTTGACACTGAAGCTTTCTTT. It is translated as CASSNTLDTEAFF. The chain is built from TRBV7-9 and TRBJ1-1, with unresolved D. The germline V gene has CDR1 SEHNR and CDR2 FQNEAQ (reference sequence). The CDR3 covers 13 residues. V was pared by 5 bases and J by 3 bases, with 10 bases between.

This chain joins TRBV6-5 and TRBJ2-4; possibly TRBD1 for D (6 bases). V was clipped by 2 bases and J by 5 bases, with 13 bases between them. The CDR3 runs to 15 residues. The germline gives CDR1 MNHEY, CDR2 SVGAGI. Here the CDR3 DNA reads TGTGCCAGCAGTTACAGAAGGGGGTCTCAAAACATTCAGTACTTC. This codes for CASSYRRGSQNIQYF.

This chain links TRBV28 with TRBJ2-5; perhaps TRBD1 as D (5 bases). From germline, CDR1 is MDHEN and CDR2 SYDVKM. The CDR3 has 14 amino acids. V was cut by 6 bases and J by 2 bases, with 13 bases left in between. CDR3 protein: CASSSGSWQETQYF. CDR3 in DNA: TGTGCCAGCAGCTCAGGGTCCTGGCAAGAGACCCAGTACTTC.

The chain couples TRBV2 to TRBJ1-5; a weak D match, TRBD1 (5 bases). Germline V CDR1 and CDR2: SNHLY, FYNNEI. The CDR3 is 13 residues long. Trimming took 6 bases from V and 8 from J, leaving 14 bases between them. Here the CDR3 reads CASREQVTEPQHF. In nucleotides, the CDR3 is TGTGCCAGCAGAGAACAGGTGACTGAGCCCCAGCATTTT.

The table lists this clone with a few counts. The gene calls are TRBV27 and TRBJ2-1; TRBD1 aligns across 7 bases. The CDR3 runs to 18 residues. With V trimmed by 2 bases and J by 2 bases, 12 bases remained unmatched. Germline CDR1 and CDR2: MNHEY and SMNVEV (reference sequence). This chain's CDR3 is CASSLDRVAGRTYNEQFF. Written as DNA, the CDR3 is TGTGCCAGCAGTTTAGACAGGGTTGCGGGTCGGACCTACAATGAGCAGTTCTTC.

This clone came up many times. The chain carries TRBV14 and TRBJ2-1; tentatively, D is TRBD1 or TRBD2 (5 bases each). Germline CDR1 is SGHDN and CDR2 is FVKESK. The V end lost 1 base, the J end lost 10 bases, and 11 bases lay between the germline ends. CDR3 length equals 13 residues. CDR3 sequence reads: CASSQVGGTEQFF. The CDR3 nucleotides read TGTGCCAGCAGCCAAGTAGGTGGGACCGAGCAGTTCTTC.

V gene TRBV7-3 combines with J gene TRBJ2-7; 7 bases map to TRBD1. CDR3 length: 14 residues. The J segment lost 12 bases and the V segment lost 4 bases, leaving 15 bases of the junction unmatched. From germline, CDR1 is SGHTA and CDR2 FQGTGA. In DNA, the CDR3 is TGTGCCAGCAGCTCGGGACAGTTAGGGGGTCGTGTGTACTTC. It codes for CASSSGQLGGRVYF. The variable domain in full, with the rest retrieved from reference TRBV7-3 and TRBJ2-7, is GAGVSQTPSNKVTEKGKYVELRCDPISGHTALYWYRQSLGQGPEFLIYFQGTGAADDSGLPNDRFFAVRPEGSVSTLKIQRTERGDSAVYLCASSSGQLGGRVYFGPGTRLTVT.

This clone was picked up a small number of times. V and J are TRBV4-2 and TRBJ2-3; 14 bases agree with TRBD2. The germline gives CDR1 LGHNA, CDR2 YNFKEQ. The ends lost 3 bases at V and 0 bases at J; junction bases unmatched: 14. The CDR3 is 21 amino acids. CDR3 loop: CASSHPGTSGRGVLSTDTQYF. The CDR3, as DNA: TGTGCCAGCAGCCACCCCGGGACTAGCGGGAGAGGAGTTCTTAGCACAGATACGCAGTATTTT.

This clone appeared a few times. The chain carries TRBV19 and TRBJ2-5; 7 bases align to TRBD1. Germline V CDR1 and CDR2: LNHDA, SQIVND (reference sequence). Trimming removed 4 bases from V and 5 bases from J; junction bases left unmatched: 10. CDR3 size: 15 residues. The CDR3 loop reads CASSTPGQALETQYF. In DNA, the CDR3 is TGTGCCAGTAGTACCCCCGGACAGGCGTTGGAGACCCAGTACTTC.

This clone was observed a few times. This chain uses TRBV10-2 with TRBJ1-2; D is unclear. This CDR3 is 16 amino acids long. Germline loops: CDR1 WSHSY, CDR2 SAAADI. V lost 0 bases and J 3 bases, leaving 14 bases between the germline ends. CDR3 DNA sequence: TGCGCCAGCAGTGAGTCGAAGGTCTTGGAGTACTATGGCTACACCTTC. Amino acid sequence: CASSESKVLEYYGYTF.

The chain uses TRBV6-6 and TRBJ1-2; D possibly corresponds to TRBD1 (5 bases). Germline CDR1 reads MNHNY; CDR2 reads SVGAGI (reference sequence). CDR3 length: 16 amino acids. Trimming stripped 2 bases from V and 4 bases from J, with 17 bases between. CDR3 nucleotides: TGTGCCAGCAGTTACGACAGATTTTCGTCGGTCTATGGCTACACCTTC. This gives the protein CASSYDRFSSVYGYTF.